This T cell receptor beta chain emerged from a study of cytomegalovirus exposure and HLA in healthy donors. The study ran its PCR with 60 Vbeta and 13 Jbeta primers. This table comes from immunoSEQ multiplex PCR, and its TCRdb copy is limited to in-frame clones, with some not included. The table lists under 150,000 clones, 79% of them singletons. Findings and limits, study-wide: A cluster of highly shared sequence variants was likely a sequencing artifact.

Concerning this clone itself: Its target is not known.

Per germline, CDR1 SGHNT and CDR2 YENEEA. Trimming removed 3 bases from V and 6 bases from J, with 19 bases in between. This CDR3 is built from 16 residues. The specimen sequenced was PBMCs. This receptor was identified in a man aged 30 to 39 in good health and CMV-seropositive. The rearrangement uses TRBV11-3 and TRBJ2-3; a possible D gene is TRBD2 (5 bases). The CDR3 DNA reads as TGTGCCAGCAGCTTGGCCGGGAATTCCCTCCCTGATACGCAGTATTTT. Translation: CASSLAGNSLPDTQYF.